Reported below is one TCR beta chain. The CDR3 is made up of 14 amino acids. V lost 2 bases, J lost 3 bases, and 3 bases stayed unmatched. Per germline, CDR1 MDHEN and CDR2 SYDVKM. The repertoire was sequenced with immunoSEQ multiplex PCR; TCRdb's copy has only in-frame clones and lacks some. The sample yields 200,000 to 250,000 clones, 85% seen once. The data derive from a study of blood T cell repertoires in COVID-19. Sequenced sample: peripheral blood. The sequence came from a man between 50 and 59 years old who had recovered from COVID-19. The chain has TRBV28 and TRBJ2-7; TRBD1 aligns across 8 bases. CDR3 bases: TGTGCCAGCAGTTTACCAGGGGGCTTCTACGAGCAGTACTTC. This sequence encodes CASSLPGGFYEQYF.